Only a few counts were recorded for the clone carrying this T cell receptor (beta chain). Its antigen is currently unknown. TCRdb's copy holds only in-frame clones and misses some; the assay was immunoSEQ multiplex PCR. The sample shows some 100,000 clones, 80% to 90% of them seen only once. The sample belongs to a study of T cell responses to AZD1222 COVID-19 vaccine. Study-wide findings and caveats: Seropositivity was recorded at baseline in only 6 or 7 AZD1222 recipients. Spike-specific TCR depth and breadth grew after two AZD1222 doses. Targeting of unmutated variant regions was reportedly seen in nearly half of spike-specific TCRs.

Whether given at about 4 or about 12 weeks, second doses were pooled. The CDR3 runs 18 residues. Germline CDR1 and CDR2: LGHDT and YNNKEL (reference sequence). Unmatched junction bases numbered 9, after V lost 5 bases and J lost 0 bases. This sequence joins TRBV3-1 (or the pseudogene TRBV3-2) and TRBJ2-1; 11 positions match TRBD2. This TCR was recovered from an adult who received the AZD1222 COVID-19 vaccine. Source: peripheral blood, taken 28 days after the second AZD1222 dose. This CDR3 reads CASSNGLAGGSSYNEQFF. CDR3 DNA sequence: TGTGCCAGCAGCAACGGATTAGCGGGAGGGAGCTCCTACAATGAGCAGTTCTTC.